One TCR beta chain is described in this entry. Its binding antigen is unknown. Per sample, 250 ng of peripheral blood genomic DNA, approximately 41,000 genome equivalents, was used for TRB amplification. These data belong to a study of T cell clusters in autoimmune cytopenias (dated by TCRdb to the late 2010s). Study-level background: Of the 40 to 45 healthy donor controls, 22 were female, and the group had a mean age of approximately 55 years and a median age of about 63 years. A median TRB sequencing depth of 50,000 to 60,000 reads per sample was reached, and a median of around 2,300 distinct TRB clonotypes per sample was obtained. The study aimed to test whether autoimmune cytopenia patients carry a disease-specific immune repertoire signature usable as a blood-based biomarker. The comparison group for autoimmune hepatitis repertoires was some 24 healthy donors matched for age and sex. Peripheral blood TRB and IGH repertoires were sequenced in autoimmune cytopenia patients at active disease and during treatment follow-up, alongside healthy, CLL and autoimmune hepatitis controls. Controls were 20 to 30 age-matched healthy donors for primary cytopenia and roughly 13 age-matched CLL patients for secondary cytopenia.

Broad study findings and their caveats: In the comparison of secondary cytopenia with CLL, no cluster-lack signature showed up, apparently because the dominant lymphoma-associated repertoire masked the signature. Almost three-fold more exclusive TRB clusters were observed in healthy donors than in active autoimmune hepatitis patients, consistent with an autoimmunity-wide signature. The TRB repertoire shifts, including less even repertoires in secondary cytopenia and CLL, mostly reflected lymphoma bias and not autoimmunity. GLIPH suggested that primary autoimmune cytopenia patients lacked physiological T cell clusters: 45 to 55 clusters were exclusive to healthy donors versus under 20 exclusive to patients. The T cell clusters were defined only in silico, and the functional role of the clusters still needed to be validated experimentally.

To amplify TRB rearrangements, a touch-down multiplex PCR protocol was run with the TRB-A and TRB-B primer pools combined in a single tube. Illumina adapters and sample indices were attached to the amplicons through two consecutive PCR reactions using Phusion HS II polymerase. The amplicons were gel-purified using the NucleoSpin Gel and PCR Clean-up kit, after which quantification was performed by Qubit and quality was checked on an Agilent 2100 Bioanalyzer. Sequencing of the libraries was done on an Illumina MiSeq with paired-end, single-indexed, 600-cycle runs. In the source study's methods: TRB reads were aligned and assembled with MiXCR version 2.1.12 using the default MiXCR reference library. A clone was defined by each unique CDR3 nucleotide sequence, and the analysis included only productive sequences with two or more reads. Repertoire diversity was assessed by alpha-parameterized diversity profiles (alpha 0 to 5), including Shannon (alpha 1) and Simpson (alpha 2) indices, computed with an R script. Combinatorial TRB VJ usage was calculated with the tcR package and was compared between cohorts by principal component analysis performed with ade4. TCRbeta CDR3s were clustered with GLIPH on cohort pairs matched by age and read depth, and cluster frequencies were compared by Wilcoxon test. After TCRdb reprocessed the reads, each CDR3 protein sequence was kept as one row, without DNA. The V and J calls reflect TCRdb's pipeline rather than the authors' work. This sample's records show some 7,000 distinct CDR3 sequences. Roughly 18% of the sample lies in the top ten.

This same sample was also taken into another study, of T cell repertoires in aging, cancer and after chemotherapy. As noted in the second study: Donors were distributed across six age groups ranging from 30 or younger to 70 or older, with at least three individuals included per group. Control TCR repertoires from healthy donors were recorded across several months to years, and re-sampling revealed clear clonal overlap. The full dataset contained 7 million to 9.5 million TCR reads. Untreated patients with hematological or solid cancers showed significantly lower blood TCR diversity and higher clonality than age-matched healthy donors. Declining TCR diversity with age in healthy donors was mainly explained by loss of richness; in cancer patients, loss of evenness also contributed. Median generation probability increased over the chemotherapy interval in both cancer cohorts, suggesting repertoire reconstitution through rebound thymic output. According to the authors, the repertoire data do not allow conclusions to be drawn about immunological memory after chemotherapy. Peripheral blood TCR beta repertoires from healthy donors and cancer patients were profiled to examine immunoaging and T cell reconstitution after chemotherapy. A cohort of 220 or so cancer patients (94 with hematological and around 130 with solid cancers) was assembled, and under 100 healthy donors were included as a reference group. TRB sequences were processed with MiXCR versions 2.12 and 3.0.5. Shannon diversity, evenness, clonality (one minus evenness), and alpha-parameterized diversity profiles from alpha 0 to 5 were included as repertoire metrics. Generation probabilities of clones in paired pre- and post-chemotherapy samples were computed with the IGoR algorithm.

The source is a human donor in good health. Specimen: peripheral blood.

The CDR3 has the sequence CSAAPGPEAFF. This receptor chain uses TRBV20-1 and TRBJ1-1; TCRdb gives TRBD1 as the D gene, but with no DNA this cannot be confirmed. The germline V gene (reference sequence) specifies DFQATT as CDR1 and SNEGSKA as CDR2. Including cysteine and phenylalanine, the CDR3 has 11 amino acids. The DNA is not on file.